This T cell receptor (beta chain) emerged from a study of lymphopenia after photon versus proton radiotherapy. The germline gives CDR1 MNHEY, CDR2 SVGAGI. V lost 2 bases, J lost 8 bases, and 9 bases stayed unmatched. This CDR3 is 15 amino acids long. The protocol was immunoSEQ multiplex PCR, while the TCRdb copy is restricted to in-frame clones and leaves out a portion. The table records 25,000 to 30,000 clones, approximately 85% of them present only once. Sequencing was performed on peripheral blood, taken from a patient treated with photon-based radiotherapy. The receptor was derived from a man aged 50-60 years with gastric cancer. The chain couples TRBV6-5 to TRBJ2-3; 8 nucleotides line up with TRBD2. The CDR3, as DNA: TGTGCCAGCAGTTACGACGGGGGGGGCTCAGGTACGCAGTATTTT. Translation: CASSYDGGGSGTQYF.